This T cell receptor beta chain was captured in a study of blood T cell repertoires in COVID-19. Study-level information: From the United States, Italy and Spain came samples of acute and convalescent COVID-19. PBMCs, B-cell-depleted T cells, or T cells were the source of the cDNA or gDNA that made up the material.

From germline, CDR1 is KGHSH and CDR2 LQKENI. This CDR3 has 19 residues. J was trimmed by 8 bases and V by 3 bases; bases with no gene match: 20. Researchers sorted participants into cohorts using their self-reported clinical history. People in the exposed group encountered a COVID-19 case within 2 weeks before entering the study. Assay: immunoSEQ multiplex PCR; the TCRdb copy retains only in-frame clones and omits some. This sample has 280,000 or so clones, with just under 90% found just once. Sequenced sample: PBMCs or T cells enriched from blood (not recorded which). V is TRBV18 and J is TRBJ2-4; 9 bases align to TRBD1. The TCR was taken from a woman aged 50 to 65 who had been exposed to COVID-19. This chain's CDR3 is CASSPQGRDRVGIRDIQYF. The CDR3 DNA follows: TGTGCCAGCTCACCCCAAGGGCGGGACAGGGTAGGAATTAGAGACATTCAGTACTTC.